This T cell receptor beta chain stems from a study of PD-L1 blockade in urothelial cancer. As for the study in general: A median around 150,000 T cells were found in blood samples. Overall study results and limits: More expansion of tumor-associated blood clones, seen at 3 weeks, marked durable-benefit patients.

Described time point: pretreatment peripheral blood. With respect to this clone: What it binds is unknown.

This table comes from immunoSEQ multiplex PCR, and its TCRdb copy is limited to in-frame clones, with some not included. The sample carries about 74,000 clones, almost 90% recorded once. This CDR3 spans 16 amino acids. Germline CDR1 and CDR2: MNHEY and SVGAGI. V was pared by 0 bases and J by 4 bases, with 4 bases of the junction left unmatched. The sample was PBMCs, taken around atezolizumab (anti-PD-L1) treatment. The receptor was isolated from a man between 65 and 80 years old with urothelial cancer. The chain employs TRBV6-5 and TRBJ2-1; 9 bases line up with TRBD2. CDR3 coding DNA: TGTGCCAGCAGTTACTCCCTCGCGGGGGGGTACAATGAGCAGTTCTTC. Amino acid sequence: CASSYSLAGGYNEQFF.